This TCR beta chain is drawn from a study of T cell changes during pregnancy in multiple sclerosis. Sequencing was performed with immunoSEQ multiplex PCR; in TCRdb, only in-frame clones are kept and a portion is missing. The sample gives about 47,000 clones, roughly 93% of which show up once; under 2% is in the top ten. Germline assignment: CDR1 LNHDA and CDR2 SQIVND (reference sequence). This CDR3 is 14 amino acids long. With 5 bases removed from V and 8 bases from J, the gap between germline ends came to 15 bases. The source of this sequence is a female donor with multiple sclerosis, enrolled in a pregnancy study. The gene calls are TRBV19 and TRBJ2-2; maybe TRBD2 (6 bases). Sequenced here: peripheral blood, sampled in the second trimester of pregnancy. CDR3 DNA: TGTGCCAGTAGTCCCGGAGGGATCAGGGGGGAGCTGTTTTTT. The encoded protein is CASSPGGIRGELFF.